The 20 T cell receptor beta chains below all came from one sample that was sequenced in a study of PD-L1 blockade in urothelial cancer. Time point in this sample: peripheral blood 6 weeks after treatment start. Profiling relied on immunoSEQ multiplex PCR, and the TCRdb table lists in-frame clones only, not all of them. The sample contains 15,000 to 20,000 clones, over 80% of which appear only once. The sample was PBMCs, taken around atezolizumab (anti-PD-L1) treatment. The receptors stem from a man aged 50 to 60 with urothelial cancer.

This clone was seen a few times. This rearrangement joins TRBV27 to TRBJ1-2; 9 bases fit TRBD1. The CDR3 is made up of 13 amino acids. The V segment lost 4 bases and the J segment 3 bases; nucleotides outside the gene matches: 0. The germline CDR1 and CDR2 sequences are MNHEY and SMNVEV (reference sequence). CDR3: CASSWDRDYGYTF. As DNA, the CDR3 is TGTGCCAGCAGTTGGGACAGGGACTATGGCTACACCTTC.

CDR3: CASSLGGTGGTEAFF. For the CDR3, the DNA is TGCGCCAGCAGCTTGGGCGGGACTGGGGGCACTGAAGCTTTCTTT. This rearrangement joins TRBV5-1 to TRBJ1-1, with D possibly TRBD1 on 5 matching bases. The V end was cut by 0 bases, the J end by 4 bases, with 13 bases between. The germline gives CDR1 SGHRS, CDR2 YFSETQ. This CDR3 has 15 amino acids.

The chain employs TRBV2 and TRBJ2-7; 9 bases fit TRBD2. V dropped 11 bases and J dropped 4; count of bases not matched to a gene: 3. Germline CDR1 SNHLY, CDR2 FYNNEI. The CDR3 sequence is 11 residues long. The CDR3, as DNA: TGTGCCGGGGGACTAGCTTACGAGCAGTACTTC. Translation gives CAGGLAYEQYF.

This rearrangement joins TRBV5-1 to TRBJ1-5; D remains unclear. CDR3 length: 15 residues. Germline V gene sequence: CDR1 SGHRS, CDR2 YFSETQ. With 0 bases removed from V and 0 bases from J, the gap between germline ends came to 7 bases. The CDR3 spells CASSLDSHSNQPQHF. For the CDR3, the DNA is TGCGCCAGCAGCTTGGACAGCCATAGCAATCAGCCCCAGCATTTT.

The genes are TRBV18 and TRBJ2-5; maybe TRBD2 (5 bases). This CDR3 has 11 amino acids. Trimming left V 6 bases short and J 4 bases short, with 6 bases between. Germline loops: CDR1 KGHSH, CDR2 LQKENI. CDR3 in DNA: TGTGCCAGCTCGCGGGCAGAGACCCAGTACTTC. This sequence encodes CASSRAETQYF.

The chain couples TRBV5-1 to TRBJ1-5; 10 positions agree with TRBD1. Germline V gene sequence: CDR1 SGHRS, CDR2 YFSETQ. CDR3 length equals 15 residues. V lost 4 bases and J lost 6; bases outside the gene matches: 7. CDR3 coding DNA: TGCGCCAGCAGCCCCGAGACAGGGGGCACTCAGCCCCAGCATTTT. This translates into CASSPETGGTQPQHF.

This sequence joins TRBV9 and TRBJ1-2; 8 positions agree with TRBD1. CDR3 length equals 14 residues. Germline assignment: CDR1 SGDLS and CDR2 YYNGEE. V lost 2 bases and J lost 1; bases outside the gene matches: 1. CDR3 DNA sequence: TGTGCCAGCAGCGTCGGACAGGGTAACTATGGCTACACCTTC. Protein: CASSVGQGNYGYTF.

The count of this clone is one. The V call is TRBV11-2, the J call TRBJ2-1; 9 positions match TRBD2. The CDR3 is 16 residues long. The V segment lost 5 bases and the J segment 8 bases; nucleotides outside the gene matches: 13. From germline, CDR1 is SGHAT and CDR2 FQNNGV. CDR3 bases: TGTGCCAGCAGCCCAGCAGGAGCGGGAGGTGTGTATGAGCAGTTCTTC. Amino acids: CASSPAGAGGVYEQFF.

The V gene is TRBV5-1, the J gene TRBJ2-7; 12 nucleotides align to TRBD1. J was trimmed by 6 bases and V by 6 bases; bases with no gene match: 4. The CDR3 contains 13 residues. CDR1 SGHRS and CDR2 YFSETQ come from the germline V gene. The CDR3 is CASKGQGAAEQYF. The CDR3 coding sequence is TGCGCCAGCAAGGGACAGGGGGCGGCCGAGCAGTACTTC.

This chain links TRBV9 with TRBJ2-1, with 9 bases fitting TRBD2. The CDR3 is 15 residues long. V lost 0 bases, J lost 7 bases, and 5 bases stayed unmatched. Looked up from germline, CDR1 is SGDLS and CDR2 is YYNGEE. The CDR3 sequence is CASSVGGGGANEQFF. DNA of the CDR3: TGTGCCAGCAGCGTAGGGGGCGGGGGGGCGAATGAGCAGTTCTTC. Based on the CDR3 plus reference TRBV9 and TRBJ2-1, the full variable domain is DSGVTQTPKHLITATGQRVTLRCSPRSGDLSVYWYQQSLDQGLQFLIQYYNGEERAKGNILERFSAQQFPDLHSELNLSSLELGDSALYFCASSVGGGGANEQFFGPGTRLTVL.

The gene calls are TRBV30 and TRBJ2-3, with D perhaps matching TRBD2 (5 bases). The CDR3 is 14 residues long. In germline, CDR1 is GTSNPN, CDR2 SVGIG (reference sequence). V lost 0 bases to trimming and J lost 2 bases, with 9 bases between them. CDR3 in amino acids: CAWSVRGNTDTQYF. In DNA form, the CDR3 reads TGTGCCTGGAGTGTACGGGGTAACACAGATACGCAGTATTTT.

The chain has TRBV4-2 and TRBJ2-1, with TRBD1 as a possible D gene (6 bases). Trimming removed 0 bases at V and 1 base at J, with 10 bases between. Per the germline V gene, CDR1 is LGHNA and CDR2 is YNFKEQ. The CDR3 is made up of 16 amino acids. The CDR3 sequence is CASSQDLGGSYNEQFF. Written as DNA, the CDR3 is TGTGCCAGCAGCCAAGATCTAGGGGGTTCCTACAATGAGCAGTTCTTC.

The gene calls are TRBV6-1 and TRBJ1-5; TRBD1 agrees at 7 bases. Germline lookup yields CDR1 MNHNS and CDR2 SASEGT. V lost 4 bases, J lost 4 bases, and 10 bases stayed unmatched. The CDR3 consists of 16 residues. This chain's CDR3 is CASSGTRQGRNQPQHF. The CDR3 bases are TGTGCCAGCAGTGGCACTCGACAGGGTAGGAATCAGCCCCAGCATTTT.

The J gene is TRBJ1-1, the V gene TRBV6-4; 8 nucleotides align to TRBD1. The CDR3 consists of 14 residues. Losses at the gene ends were 2 bases for V and 11 bases for J; bases not matched to a gene: 10. Germline CDR1 reads MRHNA; CDR2 reads SNTAGT. CDR3 region: CASSDLPGGAMAFF. The CDR3 bases are TGTGCCAGCAGTGACCTACCAGGGGGCGCGATGGCTTTCTTT.

This clone turned up a few times. The chain couples TRBV27 to TRBJ1-5; 9 positions match TRBD1. CDR1 is MNHEY, CDR2 SMNVEV, per germline (reference sequence). The length of the CDR3 is 14 residues. Trimming took 6 bases from V and 0 from J; bases not matched to a gene: 0. The CDR3 is CASRTGGSNQPQHF. DNA for the CDR3: TGTGCCAGCAGGACAGGGGGTAGCAATCAGCCCCAGCATTTT.

V gene TRBV5-6 combines with J gene TRBJ2-5; TRBD2 matches at 15 bases. V gave up 0 bases and J gave up 4 bases; unmatched junction bases: 1. The germline V gene encodes CDR1 SGHDT and CDR2 YYEEEE. CDR3 size: 16 residues. The CDR3, as DNA: TGTGCCAGCAGCTTGGGGACTAGCGGGGGGGCAGAGACCCAGTACTTC. Amino acids: CASSLGTSGGAETQYF.

The V call is TRBV30, the J call TRBJ2-7; tentatively, D is TRBD2 (6 bases). The CDR3 loop spans 14 amino acids. V lost 3 bases, J lost 0 bases, and 12 bases lay in between. Germline loops: CDR1 GTSNPN, CDR2 SVGIG (reference sequence). This CDR3 is CAWRVAASSYEQYF. The DNA for the CDR3 is TGTGCCTGGAGGGTAGCGGCGAGCTCCTACGAGCAGTACTTC.

The rearrangement links TRBV20-1 to TRBJ1-2; D is uncertain. This CDR3 region has 11 residues. V lost 3 bases, J lost 8 bases, and 10 bases lay in between. Germline V gene data show CDR1 as DFQATT and CDR2 as SNEGSKA (reference sequence). CDR3 residues: CSARLLVGYTF. The CDR3 DNA sequence: TGCAGTGCTAGGTTACTAGTAGGCTACACCTTC.

J is TRBJ2-1 and V is TRBV27; TRBD2 agrees at 9 bases. The CDR3 extends over 14 amino acids. Looked up from germline, CDR1 is MNHEY and CDR2 is SMNVEV (reference sequence). V shed 2 bases, J shed 15 bases, and the junction held 11 bases outside the gene matches. This CDR3 is CASSLVNAGTSRFF. The CDR3 DNA is TGTGCCAGCAGTTTAGTCAATGCCGGGACTAGCCGGTTCTTC.

This rearrangement joins TRBV2 to TRBJ2-2; TRBD1 might be the D (5 bases). This CDR3 is built from 14 residues. The V and J ends lost 7 bases and 3 bases respectively, with 12 bases between them. Germline loops: CDR1 SNHLY, CDR2 FYNNEI. The CDR3 spells CASKARVDTGELFF. The CDR3 bases are TGTGCCAGCAAGGCCAGGGTCGACACCGGGGAGCTGTTTTTT.